A single sample is the source of the 29 T cell receptor beta chains below, sequenced in a study of blood T cell repertoires in COVID-19. This table comes from immunoSEQ multiplex PCR, and its TCRdb copy is limited to in-frame clones, with some not included. The repertoire includes 200,000 to 250,000 clones, 70% to 90% of them detected once, and 3.5% to 5.5% sits in the top ten. Sample: PBMCs or T cells enriched from blood (not recorded which). Every receptor here comes from a man in his thirties or forties with acute COVID-19.

V usage is TRBV6-5 and J usage is TRBJ2-7, with 8 bases that match TRBD1. Germline V CDR1 and CDR2: MNHEY, SVGAGI. V was clipped by 6 bases and J by 0 bases; unmatched bases: 7. The CDR3 runs to 15 residues. Written as DNA, the CDR3 is TGTGCCAGCAGGGACAGACAGGGGAGCTCCTACGAGCAGTACTTC. Its translation is CASRDRQGSSYEQYF.

This clone came up a few times. In DNA form, the CDR3 reads TGCAGTGCTAGTCCCGGTCGACAGGGGAACATTCAGTACTTC. Translated, it gives CSASPGRQGNIQYF. This rearrangement joins TRBV20-1 to TRBJ2-4, with 8 bases fitting TRBD1. Per the germline V gene, CDR1 is DFQATT and CDR2 is SNEGSKA (reference sequence). The junction had 8 bases not matched to a gene; V was cut back by 3 bases and J by 7 bases. The CDR3 extends over 14 amino acids.

The chain has TRBV6-5 and TRBJ1-1; 10 nucleotides agree with TRBD1. Trimming took 4 bases from V and 6 from J; bases not matched to a gene: 8. The length of the CDR3 is 15 residues. Germline values: CDR1 MNHEY, CDR2 SVGAGI. The CDR3 DNA reads as TGTGCCAGCAGTTCCCGACAGGGGGCGACCCCTGAAGCTTTCTTT. Protein product: CASSSRQGATPEAFF.

This clone was counted ten times or more. This chain links TRBV7-6 with TRBJ1-6, with no clear D. Germline V CDR1 and CDR2: SGHVS, FNYEAQ. The CDR3 length is 15 residues. The V end was cut by 4 bases, the J end by 0 bases, with 7 bases between. The CDR3, as DNA: TGTGCCAGCAGCTCGGGGAGCTCCTATAATTCACCCCTCCACTTT. As protein: CASSSGSSYNSPLHF.

The chain carries TRBV2 and TRBJ1-2, with 12 bases that match TRBD1. CDR1 is SNHLY and CDR2 is FYNNEI in the germline V gene. After removal of 10 bases from V and 2 bases from J, the junction contained 8 bases not matched to a gene. The length of the CDR3 is 15 residues. Here the CDR3 reads CATEPGQGANYGYTF. Here the CDR3 DNA reads TGTGCCACCGAACCGGGACAGGGGGCGAACTATGGCTACACCTTC. The complete variable domain, with remaining parts taken from reference TRBV2 and TRBJ1-2, reads EPEVTQTPSHQVTQMGQEVILRCVPISNHLYFYWYRQILGQKVEFLVSFYNNEISEKSEIFDDQFSVERPDGSNFTLKIRSTKLEDSAMYFCATEPGQGANYGYTFGSGTRLTVV.

CDR3 sequence: CASSLDGYYGYTF. CDR3 sequence (DNA): TGCGCCAGCAGTCTAGATGGGTACTATGGCTACACCTTC. The V and J genes are TRBV10-1 and TRBJ1-2; D is unclear. V was trimmed by 5 bases and J by 3 bases, leaving 10 bases between them. CDR1 and CDR2 from the germline V gene are WNHNN and SYGVQD (reference sequence). The CDR3 is 13 residues long.

The chain combines TRBV28 with TRBJ2-4; TRBD1 matches at 8 bases. Germline V lookup: CDR1 MDHEN, CDR2 SYDVKM. CDR3 size: 16 residues. The trim removed 7 bases at V and 3 bases at J, leaving 11 bases unmatched. The CDR3 loop reads CASNLQGAVDKNIQYF. The CDR3 nucleotides read TGTGCCAGCAACCTTCAGGGGGCGGTTGACAAAAACATTCAGTACTTC.

This clone showed up just a few times. The chain uses TRBV28 and TRBJ1-3, with a weak D call TRBD1 (6 bases). V lost 3 bases and J lost 0, with 9 bases in between. The germline CDR1 and CDR2 sequences are MDHEN and SYDVKM. This CDR3 contains 15 residues. As DNA, the CDR3 is TGTGCCAGCAGTTTCCGGACAGTCTCTGGAAACACCATATATTTT. Translating it yields CASSFRTVSGNTIYF.

This chain connects TRBV27 to TRBJ1-1; D may be TRBD1 (6 bases). CDR1 and CDR2 (germline): MNHEY, SMNVEV (reference sequence). With 5 bases removed from V and 1 base from J, the gap between germline ends came to 8 bases. CDR3 length equals 13 residues. CDR3 residues: CASSPTGNTEAFF. CDR3 in DNA: TGTGCCAGCAGTCCGACAGGGAACACTGAAGCTTTCTTT.

This clone was observed once. The chain combines TRBV30 with TRBJ1-4, with D tentatively TRBD1 (6 bases). This CDR3 region has 13 residues. Germline assignment: CDR1 GTSNPN and CDR2 SVGIG (reference sequence). Trimming removed 4 bases at V and 8 bases at J, with 14 bases between. The DNA of the CDR3 is TGTGCCTGGAACAGGGTGGTAGGGGAAAAACTGTTTTTT. This gives the protein CAWNRVVGEKLFF.

The DNA for the CDR3 is TGTGCCAGCAGCTCCGGCCCGGGTTACAATGAGCAGTTCTTC. Protein product: CASSSGPGYNEQFF. The chain joins TRBV7-6 to TRBJ2-1; D gene unclear. The CDR3 has 14 residues. V lost 4 bases and J 4 bases, leaving 11 bases between the germline ends. Germline V gene sequence: CDR1 SGHVS, CDR2 FNYEAQ.

There are a few counts of this clone. J is TRBJ2-7 and V is TRBV3-1 (or the pseudogene TRBV3-2), with 10 bases matching TRBD2. From germline, CDR1 is LGHDT and CDR2 YNNKEL (reference sequence). Unmatched junction bases numbered 11, after V lost 1 base and J lost 5 bases. The CDR3 has 17 amino acids. Here the CDR3 DNA reads TGTGCCAGCAGCCAAGGTCCAAGCGGGGGGGTATTGGACGAGCAGTACTTC. Encoded protein: CASSQGPSGGVLDEQYF.

This chain uses TRBV5-1 with TRBJ2-7, with D possibly matching TRBD2 (5 bases). The CDR3 extends over 14 amino acids. Trimming stripped 4 bases from V and 3 bases from J, with 14 bases between. The germline V gene encodes CDR1 SGHRS and CDR2 YFSETQ. The CDR3 is CASSPDFAGYEQYF. CDR3 DNA sequence: TGCGCCAGCAGCCCGGACTTTGCTGGCTACGAGCAGTACTTC.

This clone was detected once. The J gene is TRBJ2-3, the V gene TRBV12-3 or TRBV12-4; D is uncertain. V lost 10 bases to trimming and J lost 4 bases, with 12 bases between them. This CDR3 comprises 12 residues. CDR3 residues: CATHLGPDTQYF. The CDR3 coding sequence is TGTGCCACCCATCTAGGTCCAGATACGCAGTATTTT.

This chain links TRBV5-1 with TRBJ1-1, with D perhaps matching TRBD1 (5 bases). Germline V gene sequence: CDR1 SGHRS, CDR2 YFSETQ. This CDR3 contains 13 residues. Trimming pared 5 bases from V and 4 bases from J, leaving 12 bases between. The CDR3 sequence: CASSGGVGTEAFF. As DNA, the CDR3 is TGCGCCAGCAGTGGAGGGGTCGGCACTGAAGCTTTCTTT.

The chain is built from TRBV2 and TRBJ2-3; 8 bases are shared with TRBD2. Germline V lookup: CDR1 SNHLY, CDR2 FYNNEI. The trim removed 5 bases at V and 4 bases at J, leaving 8 bases unmatched. CDR3 length: 15 amino acids. The CDR3 region has the DNA TGTGCCAGCAGTCCTAGCGGGCCCGCCGCAGATACGCAGTATTTT. This codes for CASSPSGPAADTQYF. The whole variable domain, remainder taken from reference TRBV2 and TRBJ2-3, is EPEVTQTPSHQVTQMGQEVILRCVPISNHLYFYWYRQILGQKVEFLVSFYNNEISEKSEIFDDQFSVERPDGSNFTLKIRSTKLEDSAMYFCASSPSGPAADTQYFGPGTRLTVL.

The gene calls are TRBV2 and TRBJ2-5, with 8 positions matching TRBD1. With V trimmed by 4 bases and J by 3 bases, 7 bases remained unmatched. The CDR3 sequence is 15 residues long. In germline, CDR1 is SNHLY, CDR2 FYNNEI. The CDR3 here is CASSARTGRKETQYF. As DNA, the CDR3 is TGTGCCAGCAGTGCCCGGACAGGGCGGAAAGAGACCCAGTACTTC.

The sample holds many counts of this clone. This sequence joins TRBV5-1 and TRBJ1-4; D not resolved. This CDR3 contains 15 residues. Germline V gives CDR1 SGHRS, CDR2 YFSETQ. Trimming left V 0 bases short and J 1 base short, with 7 bases between. CDR3 loop: CASSLAPGTNEKLFF. The CDR3 nucleotides read TGCGCCAGCAGCTTGGCCCCGGGAACTAATGAAAAACTGTTTTTT.

The chain employs TRBV19 and TRBJ1-5; maybe TRBD1 (5 bases). The CDR3 length is 14 residues. Looked up from germline, CDR1 is LNHDA and CDR2 is SQIVND (reference sequence). Between the trimmed V and J ends, which lost 1 base and 9 bases, there was a span of 13 bases. CDR3 amino acids: CASSIGTGQGPQHF. The CDR3 DNA follows: TGTGCCAGTAGTATAGGAACGGGCCAGGGGCCCCAGCATTTT.

This chain connects TRBV6-5 to TRBJ1-6; D not resolved. V was cut by 6 bases and J by 6 bases, with 6 bases left in between. Germline V CDR1 and CDR2: MNHEY, SVGAGI. The CDR3 loop spans 12 amino acids. The CDR3 loop reads CASSGVNSPLHF. The CDR3 region has the DNA TGTGCCAGCAGCGGGGTTAATTCACCCCTCCACTTT.

The chain uses TRBV6-5 and TRBJ1-2; no firm D call. V was shortened by 2 bases and J by 1 base, with 5 bases between the two germline ends. The CDR3 contains 13 residues. CDR1 is MNHEY, CDR2 SVGAGI, per germline. The CDR3 DNA reads as TGTGCCAGCAGTTACCCGGGTAACTATGGCTACACCTTC. This encodes CASSYPGNYGYTF.

J is TRBJ2-7 and V is TRBV2, with D maybe TRBD2 (6 bases). The V end lost 7 bases, the J end lost 2 bases, and 15 bases lay between the germline ends. Looked up from germline, CDR1 is SNHLY and CDR2 is FYNNEI. The CDR3 spans 14 residues. This chain's CDR3 is CASTVGTPTYEQYF. The CDR3 DNA sequence: TGTGCCAGCACTGTCGGGACTCCCACCTACGAGCAGTACTTC.

The V call is TRBV11-2, the J call TRBJ1-2, with TRBD1 as a possible D gene (6 bases). The CDR3 has 14 residues. Germline CDR1 is SGHAT and CDR2 is FQNNGV. Trimming pared 3 bases from V and 6 bases from J, leaving 14 bases between. The DNA for the CDR3 is TGTGCCAGCAGCTTTCGGCAGGGGCGTAATGGCTACACCTTC. Residues: CASSFRQGRNGYTF.

The rearrangement joins TRBV11-2 to TRBJ1-2; 10 positions match TRBD1. This CDR3 region has 18 residues. The germline V gene has CDR1 SGHAT and CDR2 FQNNGV. The ends lost 1 base at V and 3 bases at J; junction bases unmatched: 11. CDR3 sequence reads: CASSLVGTGEGKDYGYTF. The CDR3 bases are TGTGCCAGCAGCTTAGTGGGGACAGGGGAAGGTAAAGACTATGGCTACACCTTC.

This chain links TRBV18 with TRBJ2-3; TRBD2 matches at 9 bases. Trimming at V came to 3 bases and at J to 6 bases, leaving 7 bases not matched to a gene. Germline CDR1 and CDR2: KGHSH and LQKENI. The CDR3 is 15 amino acids. CDR3 bases: TGTGCCAGCTCACCCCCTTTAGCGGGGGAGGATACGCAGTATTTT. As protein: CASSPPLAGEDTQYF.

The chain employs TRBV5-1 and TRBJ2-7; 10 positions match TRBD1. V shed 4 bases, J shed 6 bases, and the junction held 10 bases outside the gene matches. Germline V gene sequence: CDR1 SGHRS, CDR2 YFSETQ. CDR3 length equals 15 residues. The CDR3 region has the DNA TGCGCCAGCAGCACTCGACAGGGGGCCGGGGGCGAGCAGTACTTC. Translated: CASSTRQGAGGEQYF.

The CDR3 region is CATSDSGRTTFF. The CDR3 bases are TGTGCCACCAGTGATAGTGGGAGGACGACTTTCTTT. J is TRBJ1-1 and V is TRBV24-1, with no clear D. Trimming pared 3 bases from V and 12 bases from J, leaving 13 bases between. The V gene's germline CDR1 is KGHDR and CDR2 SFDVKD. This CDR3 is 12 amino acids long.

The chain employs TRBV6-5 and TRBJ1-2; a possible D gene is TRBD1 (5 bases). CDR1 is MNHEY, CDR2 SVGAGI, per germline. V was shortened by 6 bases and J by 2 bases, with 16 bases between the two germline ends. The CDR3 is 15 residues long. The CDR3 reads CASRHPDSANYGYTF. The CDR3 nucleotides are TGTGCCAGCAGGCACCCAGACAGCGCCAACTATGGCTACACCTTC.

The rearrangement joins TRBV10-1 to TRBJ2-1; 7 positions agree with TRBD2. Germline-derived CDR1 and CDR2 are WNHNN and SYGVQD (reference sequence). This CDR3 is built from 15 residues. Trimming took 6 bases from V and 8 from J; bases not matched to a gene: 13. DNA for the CDR3: TGCGCCAGCAGCCACTCGACTAGCTCGGGCGATGAGCAGTTCTTC. Encoded protein: CASSHSTSSGDEQFF.